One TCR beta chain is described in this entry. The CDR3 extends over 14 amino acids. CDR1 is SGHVS and CDR2 is FNYEAQ in the germline V gene. V lost 1 base and J lost 5; bases outside the gene matches: 4. These data belong to a study of blood T cell repertoires in COVID-19. Background on the study: Material from acute and convalescent COVID-19 was sourced from the United States, Italy and Spain. Sources were T cells, B-cell-depleted T cells, or PBMCs; the material itself was cDNA or gDNA.

In the authors' methods: Estimation of nucleated cell counts was performed using reference gene primer amplification. Measured with immunoSEQ multiplex PCR; TCRdb has only the in-frame clones, and not every one. The D gene and trimming were derived from the DNA, and the V and J assignments and clone size from that table. Of over 250,000 clones listed, 70% to 90% are singletons. The chain combines TRBV7-6 with TRBJ2-5; 7 positions agree with TRBD2. This clonotype was obtained from a woman aged 40 to 50 who had recovered from COVID-19. Source material: peripheral blood. CDR3 DNA: TGTGCCAGCAGCTTAGGGTTCGGGGGGGAGACCCAGTACTTC. Its translation is CASSLGFGGETQYF.